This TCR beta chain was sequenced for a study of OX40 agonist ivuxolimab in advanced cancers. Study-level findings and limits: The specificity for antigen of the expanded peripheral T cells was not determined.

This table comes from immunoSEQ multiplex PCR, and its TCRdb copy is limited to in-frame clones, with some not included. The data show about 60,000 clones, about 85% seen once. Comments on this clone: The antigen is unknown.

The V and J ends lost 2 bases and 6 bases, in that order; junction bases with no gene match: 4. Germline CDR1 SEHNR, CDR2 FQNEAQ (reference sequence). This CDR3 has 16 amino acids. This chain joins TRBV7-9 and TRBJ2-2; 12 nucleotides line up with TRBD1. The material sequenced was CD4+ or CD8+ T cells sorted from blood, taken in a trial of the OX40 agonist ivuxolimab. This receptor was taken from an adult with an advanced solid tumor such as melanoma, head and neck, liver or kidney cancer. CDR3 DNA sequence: TGTGCCAGCAGCTTACGCGGGACAGGGGGCTCCGGGGAGCTGTTTTTT. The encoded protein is CASSLRGTGGSGELFF.